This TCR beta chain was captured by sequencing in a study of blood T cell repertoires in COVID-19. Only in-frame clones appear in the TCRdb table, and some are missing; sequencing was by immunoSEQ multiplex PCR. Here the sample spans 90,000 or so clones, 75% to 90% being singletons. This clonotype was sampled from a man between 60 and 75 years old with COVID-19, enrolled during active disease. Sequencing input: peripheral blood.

DNA for the CDR3: TGTGCCAGCAGCCAAGATCCAGACAGGGAGATTGGGGCCAACGTCCTGACTTTC. This translates into CASSQDPDREIGANVLTF. The chain carries TRBV3-1 (or the pseudogene TRBV3-2) and TRBJ2-6; TRBD1 matches 7 bases. Germline loops: CDR1 LGHDT, CDR2 YNNKEL (reference sequence). With V trimmed by 0 bases and J by 3 bases, 8 bases remained unmatched. The CDR3 consists of 18 residues.